The 20 T cell receptor beta chains below were found in one sample sequenced in a study of shared clonotypes between healthy human individuals. Measured with immunoSEQ multiplex PCR; TCRdb has only the in-frame clones, and not every one. This table has some 2,000,000 clones, roughly 96% appearing once. Sequences were obtained from naive CD4+ T cells sorted from blood. As for subset: CD45RA+ positively selected. The receptors shown here come from a young man in good health.

The chain joins TRBV4-1 to TRBJ2-7; 7 bases match TRBD2. After removal of 0 bases from V and 7 bases from J, the junction contained 9 bases not matched to a gene. CDR1 and CDR2 (germline): MGHRA, YSYEKL. The CDR3 is made up of 15 amino acids. The CDR3 nucleotides read TGCGCCAGCAGCCAAGATTGGGGACTATCCCAGGAGCAGTACTTC. Encoded protein: CASSQDWGLSQEQYF.

CDR3 nucleotide sequence: TGTGCCAGCAGCCCTCAACAGGGCCGGGGCTACACCTTC. Translation: CASSPQQGRGYTF. This chain uses TRBV5-4 with TRBJ1-2; maybe TRBD1 (6 bases). V lost 4 bases and J lost 8, with 15 bases in between. CDR1 is SGHNT and CDR2 is YYREEE in the germline V gene (reference sequence). The CDR3 is 13 amino acids. Drawing the rest from reference TRBV5-4 and TRBJ1-2, the complete variable domain is ETGVTQSPTHLIKTRGQQVTLRCSSQSGHNTVSWYQQALGQGPQFIFQYYREEENGRGNFPPRFSGLQFPNYSSELNVNALELDDSALYLCASSPQQGRGYTFGSGTRLTVV.

The chain recombines TRBV5-1 with TRBJ2-2; D remains unclear. Trimming removed 1 base at V and 8 bases at J, with 6 bases between. The germline CDR1 and CDR2 sequences are SGHRS and YFSETQ. The CDR3 extends over 12 amino acids. The CDR3 protein is CASSLSLGELFF. The DNA for the CDR3 is TGCGCCAGCAGCTTGAGTCTGGGGGAGCTGTTTTTT.

This clone showed up just a few times. Just one base apart from a much larger clone, this may be a read error. Other DNA sequences in this sample translate to the same CDR3. This chain's CDR3 is CASSLQETQYF. Here the CDR3 DNA reads TGTGCCAGCAGCTTACAAGAGACCCAGTACTTC. The chain recombines TRBV5-5 with TRBJ2-5; D is ambiguous. This CDR3 contains 11 residues. In germline, CDR1 is SGHKS, CDR2 YYEKEE (reference sequence). The V end lost 2 bases, the J end lost 2 bases, and 1 base lay between the germline ends.

The gene calls are TRBV30 and TRBJ2-5; 11 nucleotides match TRBD2. Germline CDR1 and CDR2: GTSNPN and SVGIG (reference sequence). The junction had 5 bases not matched to a gene; V was cut back by 2 bases and J by 6 bases. The CDR3 runs 14 residues. The CDR3 sequence: CAWSPGTSGQTQYF. CDR3 DNA: TGTGCCTGGAGTCCTGGGACTAGCGGCCAGACCCAGTACTTC.

The chain combines TRBV28 with TRBJ2-1; unclear D gene. Germline V CDR1 and CDR2: MDHEN, SYDVKM. This CDR3 region has 14 residues. The germline V and J ends were trimmed by 5 bases and 4 bases, with 12 bases remaining between them. In nucleotides, the CDR3 is TGTGCCAGCAGTAGGAGCGACATATACAATGAGCAGTTCTTC. This encodes CASSRSDIYNEQFF.

V gene TRBV4-3 combines with J gene TRBJ2-3; D is unclear. V shed 3 bases and J shed 0 bases, with 7 bases lying between them. This CDR3 contains 14 residues. Germline V gene sequence: CDR1 LGHNA, CDR2 YSLEER. In DNA form, the CDR3 reads TGCGCCAGCAGCCACGCAGGTAGCACAGATACGCAGTATTTT. Its translation is CASSHAGSTDTQYF.

This rearrangement joins TRBV14 to TRBJ2-7, with 9 positions matching TRBD2. The CDR3 is 15 residues long. The germline CDR1 and CDR2 sequences are SGHDN and FVKESK. V shed 0 bases and J 6 bases; nucleotides not matched to a gene: 6. CDR3 region: CASSQELAGVSEQYF. For the CDR3, the DNA is TGTGCCAGCAGCCAAGAGTTAGCGGGAGTCAGCGAGCAGTACTTC.

The chain has TRBV11-2 and TRBJ2-1; 7 bases are a match to TRBD1. The germline gives CDR1 SGHAT, CDR2 FQNNGV. The CDR3 is 15 amino acids. After removal of 7 bases from V and 4 bases from J, the junction contained 10 bases not matched to a gene. CDR3 nucleotide sequence: TGTGCCAGCATAAAGGGGGCTAATAGTTACAATGAGCAGTTCTTC. Protein: CASIKGANSYNEQFF.

V and J are TRBV9 and TRBJ2-6; 8 bases map to TRBD1. The CDR3 sequence is 19 residues long. V lost 0 bases and J lost 1; bases outside the gene matches: 9. The germline V gene has CDR1 SGDLS and CDR2 YYNGEE. The CDR3 is CASSVATWTGSSGANVLTF. The CDR3 region has the DNA TGTGCCAGCAGCGTAGCTACTTGGACAGGGTCATCTGGGGCCAACGTCCTGACTTTC.

V gene TRBV5-1 combines with J gene TRBJ2-5, with D perhaps matching TRBD1 (5 bases). The length of the CDR3 is 12 residues. Germline CDR1 is SGHRS and CDR2 is YFSETQ. Between the trimmed V and J ends, which lost 4 bases and 10 bases, there was a span of 14 bases. The CDR3 is CASSPTEWDQYF. The CDR3 nucleotides read TGCGCCAGCAGCCCGACAGAGTGGGACCAGTACTTC.

V gene TRBV5-1 combines with J gene TRBJ2-3, with 9 bases that match TRBD2. This CDR3 region has 16 residues. Germline values: CDR1 SGHRS, CDR2 YFSETQ. V lost 3 bases to trimming and J lost 1 base; unmatched junction nucleotides: 6. The CDR3 DNA reads as TGCGCCAGCAGCTCCGGGACTAGCAAGGGCACAGATACGCAGTATTTT. Amino acids: CASSSGTSKGTDTQYF.

The chain carries TRBV19 and TRBJ2-3; D remains ambiguous. The CDR3 is 13 residues long. The V end lost 6 bases, the J end lost 2 bases, and 9 bases lay between the germline ends. Germline CDR1 LNHDA, CDR2 SQIVND (reference sequence). CDR3 protein: CASRQVSTDTQYF. In DNA form, the CDR3 reads TGTGCCAGTAGGCAGGTTTCCACAGATACGCAGTATTTT.

With respect to this clone: This sample also contains other DNA sequences that code for the same CDR3. This chain uses TRBV6-5 with TRBJ2-2, with D possibly being TRBD1 or TRBD2 (5 bases each). CDR3 size: 16 residues. Deletions cut 0 bases from V and 1 base from J, with 9 bases between. Germline values: CDR1 MNHEY, CDR2 SVGAGI. As DNA, the CDR3 is TGTGCCAGCAGTTACTCGGGACGGAAGAACACCGGGGAGCTGTTTTTT. It yields the protein CASSYSGRKNTGELFF.

This chain uses TRBV30 with TRBJ2-4; 14 bases align to TRBD2. J gave up 8 bases and V 0 bases, and 9 bases lay outside the gene matches. Germline CDR1 reads GTSNPN; CDR2 reads SVGIG (reference sequence). The CDR3 is 17 amino acids. CDR3 loop: CAWSVSRTSGRSDIQYF. CDR3 nucleotides: TGTGCCTGGAGTGTGTCCCGGACTAGCGGGAGGTCAGACATTCAGTACTTC.

The chain has TRBV6-1 and TRBJ1-5; D not resolved. Per germline, CDR1 MNHNS and CDR2 SASEGT. This CDR3 spans 14 amino acids. Trimming left V 3 bases short and J 6 bases short, with 12 bases between. The CDR3 protein is CASSETQLGQPQHF. In nucleotides, the CDR3 is TGTGCCAGCAGTGAGACACAGCTGGGTCAGCCCCAGCATTTT.

The genes are TRBV7-2 and TRBJ2-7; 10 bases are shared with TRBD2. The CDR3 loop spans 16 amino acids. V shed 5 bases, J shed 4 bases, and the junction held 11 bases outside the gene matches. Germline loops: CDR1 SGHTA, CDR2 FQGNSA. CDR3 sequence: CASSLAEAGGIYEQYF. CDR3 DNA: TGTGCCAGCAGCCTGGCGGAAGCGGGAGGGATTTACGAGCAGTACTTC.

Of note for this clone: This clone may be a read error of a much larger clone one base away. The same CDR3 is also encoded by other DNA sequences in this sample. The chain links TRBV7-2 to TRBJ1-1; D remains ambiguous. The germline CDR1 and CDR2 sequences are SGHTA and FQGNSA. V was shortened by 2 bases and J by 1 base, with 5 bases between the two germline ends. The CDR3 runs 13 residues. CDR3 in DNA: TGTGCCAGCAGCTTACAGCAGAACACTGAAGCTTTCTTT. Its translation is CASSLQQNTEAFF.

The J gene is TRBJ1-5, the V gene TRBV6-5, with D unresolved. Germline CDR1 and CDR2: MNHEY and SVGAGI. CDR3 length: 14 amino acids. Trimming left V 6 bases short and J 0 bases short, with 9 bases between. CDR3 amino acids: CASSLADSNQPQHF. The CDR3, as DNA: TGTGCCAGCAGCCTAGCAGATAGCAATCAGCCCCAGCATTTT.

The V and J genes are TRBV18 and TRBJ2-5; 13 nucleotides agree with TRBD2. This CDR3 region has 16 residues. Germline CDR1 reads KGHSH; CDR2 reads LQKENI. V dropped 4 bases and J dropped 5; count of bases not matched to a gene: 7. CDR3 DNA: TGTGCCAGCTCACGAACGGGACTAGCGGGAACGGAGACCCAGTACTTC. It specifies CASSRTGLAGTETQYF. Using reference TRBV18 and TRBJ2-5 for the parts outside the CDR3, the full variable domain is NAGVMQNPRHLVRRRGQEARLRCSPMKGHSHVYWYRQLPEEGLKFMVYLQKENIIDESGMPKERFSAEFPKEGPSILRIQQVVRGDSAAYFCASSRTGLAGTETQYFGPGTRLLVL.